The entry below gives a single T cell receptor beta chain sequence along with its context. This clone has a single count. It has no known antigen specificity. The sample holds no much larger clone one base away, and base qualities are not on file. The data originate from a study of blood T cell repertoires in COVID-19 (dated by TCRdb to about 2020). With regard to the full study: Collaborator samples came from the United States, Italy and Spain and covered acute and convalescent phases of COVID-19. The material from the prospective study consisted of cDNA or gDNA derived from T cells, B-cell-depleted T cells, or PBMCs. Deeply sampled blood TCRbeta repertoires from subjects exposed to, actively infected with, or recovered from COVID-19 were included in the dataset. A freely available public database, intended as a resource for researchers studying the immune response to SARS-CoV-2, is where the repertoires were released. The samples were drawn from the first 160 participants of the ongoing ImmuneRACE study and from 1,254 subjects provided by 6 global collaborators. The sample metadata nearly always contained a de-identified subject ID, COVID-19 status, age in years and sex. Where available, HLA class I and class II types were obtained from metadata supplied by the sample provider rather than from assay-based typing.

The immunoSEQ Assay, a bias-controlled multiplex PCR, was used to amplify TCRbeta CDR3 regions from genomic DNA. Per the authors' processing: The number of nucleated cells in each sample was estimated by amplification of reference gene primers within the assay. To quantify the absolute abundance of each unique TCRbeta CDR3 rearrangement, sequence reads were collapsed and filtered. For each sample, productive Simpson clonality was calculated by taking the square root of Simpson's diversity index across productive rearrangements. The immuneACCESS repertoire file appears here via TCRdb, limited to in-frame rearrangements. These files lack a portion of the clones; in checked studies, under half of the deficit traces to unresolved V genes, and the cause of the others is not known. The D gene and trimming were derived from the DNA, and the V and J assignments and clone size from that table. This sample is represented by 97,000 or so clones; roughly 82% of them were singletons. The top ten clonotypes cover roughly 10% of the sample.

Collaborating institutions collected whole blood in K2EDTA tubes following their own protocols. For TCRbeta analysis, collaborators shipped samples in one of three forms: frozen whole blood, isolated PBMCs, or DNA extracted from either of those sample types. From the germline V gene, CDR1 is KGHSH and CDR2 is LQKENI. Here V drops 1 base and J drops 3 bases, and the junction holds 8 bases not matched to any gene. The CDR3 covers 18 residues, taking in both the cysteine and the phenylalanine. This entry keeps only the CDR3 DNA: 54 bases, framed from base 1. Summary of the overall study and its limitations: Clinical and demographic metadata were provided uncurated, with the amount varying by source and participant.

The receptor chain draws on TRBV18 and TRBJ2-1, with TRBD2 matching 11 junction bases. What was sequenced was peripheral blood. This sequence was found in a man in his sixties or seventies with active or convalescent COVID-19. The nucleotide sequence is given as TGTGCCAGCTCACCACGACTAGCGGGGATCGGGGACTACAATGAGCAGTTCTTC. Its coded protein is CASSPRLAGIGDYNEQFF.